This TCR beta chain emerged from a study of cytomegalovirus exposure and HLA in healthy donors. Regarding the study as a whole: Trimming of TCR beta V- and J-genes showed a link, identified in a later analysis, to a missense DCLRE1C variant. Using the classifier, cytomegalovirus status was reportedly diagnosed with high specificity and sensitivity.

Trimming cost V 2 bases and J 1 base, with 9 bases left between them. This CDR3 comprises 14 residues. Germline CDR1 reads SGHTA; CDR2 reads FQGNSA. The table lists this clone with a few counts. Its antigen is as yet unknown. PCR involved 60 Vbeta and 13 Jbeta primers. This table comes from immunoSEQ multiplex PCR, and its TCRdb copy is limited to in-frame clones, with some not included. This sample has roughly 190,000 clones, with about 77% found just once. The TCR sequence derives from a woman aged 25-40 years in good health and CMV-seropositive. V gene TRBV7-2 combines with J gene TRBJ2-7, with a possible D match to TRBD1 (6 bases). Sequenced sample: PBMCs. CDR3 DNA sequence: TGTGCCAGCAGCTTACAGGGGAAGTCCTACGAGCAGTACTTC. Translation gives CASSLQGKSYEQYF.